The entry below describes one T cell receptor beta chain. Antigen: not known. This record belongs to a study of T cell responses to AZD1222 COVID-19 vaccine. The CDR3 is made up of 13 amino acids. The V and J ends lost 6 bases and 5 bases respectively, with 13 bases between them. Germline V gene data show CDR1 as LGHNT and CDR2 as FRNRAP. Using immunoSEQ multiplex PCR, the repertoire was profiled, and TCRdb retains in-frame clones only, with some absent. The sample holds around 100,000 clones; 80% to 85% are singletons and the top ten take roughly 10%. Study-level points and caveats: Clonal diversity was possibly underestimated, and white British individuals and females predominated among donors. Repertoires in all cases were sampled only once the peak T cell response had passed. The study found vaccine-associated CD4 TCRs spanning spike, dominant at 160-218 and 743-854.

The sequence came from an adult in good health. The rearrangement uses TRBV12-5 and TRBJ1-1; unclear D gene. The sequenced sample was peripheral blood, obtained on day 0 of AZD1222 vaccination. Here the CDR3 reads CASGVLGGTEAFF. CDR3 DNA: TGTGCTAGTGGGGTATTAGGCGGAACTGAAGCTTTCTTT.